The present entry profiles one T cell receptor beta chain with its context. The sample belongs to a study of radiotherapy plus CTLA-4 blockade in lung cancer. The CDR3 is made up of 16 amino acids. Per germline, CDR1 LGHNA and CDR2 YSLEER. The trim removed 3 bases at V and 0 bases at J, leaving 5 bases unmatched. The repertoire was sequenced with immunoSEQ multiplex PCR; TCRdb's copy has only in-frame clones and lacks some. The sample holds fewer than 70,000 clones, roughly 85% seen once. Source: peripheral blood, taken from a patient treated with radiotherapy plus ipilimumab. The TCR originated in a human donor with non-small cell lung cancer who had a complete response to radiotherapy plus ipilimumab. V usage is TRBV4-3 and J usage is TRBJ2-3, with 8 bases matching TRBD2. CDR3 DNA sequence: TGCGCCAGCAGCCAGATTAGCGGGACTAGCACAGATACGCAGTATTTT. This codes for CASSQISGTSTDTQYF.